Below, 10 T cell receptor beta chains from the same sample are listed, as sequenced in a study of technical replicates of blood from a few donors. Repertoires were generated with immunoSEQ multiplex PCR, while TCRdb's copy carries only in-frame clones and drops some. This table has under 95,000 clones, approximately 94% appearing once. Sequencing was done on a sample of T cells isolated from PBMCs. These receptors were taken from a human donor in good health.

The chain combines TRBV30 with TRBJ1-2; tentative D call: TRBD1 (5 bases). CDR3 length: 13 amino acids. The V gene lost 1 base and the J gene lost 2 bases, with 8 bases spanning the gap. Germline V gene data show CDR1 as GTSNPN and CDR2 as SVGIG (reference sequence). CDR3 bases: TGTGCCTGGAGTGCGGACATAAACTATGGCTACACCTTC. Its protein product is CAWSADINYGYTF.

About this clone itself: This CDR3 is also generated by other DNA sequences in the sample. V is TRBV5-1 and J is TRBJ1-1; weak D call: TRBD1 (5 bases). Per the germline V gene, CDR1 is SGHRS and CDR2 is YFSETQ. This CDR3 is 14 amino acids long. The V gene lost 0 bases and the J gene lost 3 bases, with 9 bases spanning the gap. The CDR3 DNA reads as TGCGCCAGCAGCTTGGACAGGTGGGACACTGAAGCTTTCTTT. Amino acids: CASSLDRWDTEAFF. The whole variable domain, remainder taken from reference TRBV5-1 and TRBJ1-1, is KAGVTQTPRYLIKTRGQQVTLSCSPISGHRSVSWYQQTPGQGLQFLFEYFSETQRNKGNFPGRFSGRQFSNSRSEMNVSTLELGDSALYLCASSLDRWDTEAFFGQGTRLTVV.

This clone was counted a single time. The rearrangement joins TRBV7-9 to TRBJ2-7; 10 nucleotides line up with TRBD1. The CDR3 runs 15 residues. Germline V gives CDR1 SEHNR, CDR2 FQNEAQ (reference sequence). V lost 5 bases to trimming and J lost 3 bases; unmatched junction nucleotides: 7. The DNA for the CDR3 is TGTGCCAGCAGCCGGGAGACAGGGGGCGGCTACGAGCAGTACTTC. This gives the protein CASSRETGGGYEQYF.

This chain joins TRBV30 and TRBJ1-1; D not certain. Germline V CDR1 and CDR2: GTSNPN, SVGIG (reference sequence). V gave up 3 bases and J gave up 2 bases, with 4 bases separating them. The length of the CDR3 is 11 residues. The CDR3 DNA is TGTGCCTGGAGCGTCAACACTGAAGCTTTCTTT. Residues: CAWSVNTEAFF. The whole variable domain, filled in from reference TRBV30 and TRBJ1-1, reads SQTIHQWPATLVQPVGSPLSLECTVEGTSNPNLYWYRQAAGRGLQLLFYSVGIGQISSEVPQNLSASRPQDRQFILSSKKLLLSDSGFYLCAWSVNTEAFFGQGTRLTVV.

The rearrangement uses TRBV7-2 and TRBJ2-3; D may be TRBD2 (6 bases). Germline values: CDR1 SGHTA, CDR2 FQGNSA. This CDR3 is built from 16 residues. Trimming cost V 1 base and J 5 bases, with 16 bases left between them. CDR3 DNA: TGTGCCAGCAGCTTAGGCGGCGGGATGGTTGTAGATACGCAGTATTTT. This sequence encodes CASSLGGGMVVDTQYF. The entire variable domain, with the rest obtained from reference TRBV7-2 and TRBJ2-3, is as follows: GAGVSQSPSNKVTEKGKDVELRCDPISGHTALYWYRQSLGQGLEFLIYFQGNSAPDKSGLPSDRFSAERTGGSVSTLTIQRTQQEDSAVYLCASSLGGGMVVDTQYFGPGTRLTVL.

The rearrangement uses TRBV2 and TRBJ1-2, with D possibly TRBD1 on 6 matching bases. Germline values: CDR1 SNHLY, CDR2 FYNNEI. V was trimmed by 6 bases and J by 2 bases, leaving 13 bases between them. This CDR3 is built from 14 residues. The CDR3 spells CASRVTQGNYGYTF. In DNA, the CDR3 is TGTGCCAGCAGAGTAACACAGGGAAACTATGGCTACACCTTC. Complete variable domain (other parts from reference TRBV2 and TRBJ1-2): EPEVTQTPSHQVTQMGQEVILRCVPISNHLYFYWYRQILGQKVEFLVSFYNNEISEKSEIFDDQFSVERPDGSNFTLKIRSTKLEDSAMYFCASRVTQGNYGYTFGSGTRLTVV.

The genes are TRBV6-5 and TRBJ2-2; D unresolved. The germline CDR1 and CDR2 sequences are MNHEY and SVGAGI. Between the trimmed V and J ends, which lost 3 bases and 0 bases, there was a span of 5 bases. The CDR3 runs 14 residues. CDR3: CASSYMSNTGELFF. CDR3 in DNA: TGTGCCAGCAGTTATATGTCGAACACCGGGGAGCTGTTTTTT.

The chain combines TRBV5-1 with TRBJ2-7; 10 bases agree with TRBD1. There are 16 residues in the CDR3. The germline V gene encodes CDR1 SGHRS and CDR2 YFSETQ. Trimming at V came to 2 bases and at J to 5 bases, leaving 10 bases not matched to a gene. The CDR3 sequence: CASSFLTPGQGNEQYF. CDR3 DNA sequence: TGCGCCAGCAGCTTCCTAACGCCGGGACAGGGGAACGAGCAGTACTTC.

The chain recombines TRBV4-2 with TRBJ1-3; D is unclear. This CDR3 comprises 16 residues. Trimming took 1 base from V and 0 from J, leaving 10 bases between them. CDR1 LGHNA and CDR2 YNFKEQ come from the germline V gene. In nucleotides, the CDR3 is TGTGCCAGCAGCCAAGGGCGACTAATCTCTGGAAACACCATATATTTT. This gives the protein CASSQGRLISGNTIYF.

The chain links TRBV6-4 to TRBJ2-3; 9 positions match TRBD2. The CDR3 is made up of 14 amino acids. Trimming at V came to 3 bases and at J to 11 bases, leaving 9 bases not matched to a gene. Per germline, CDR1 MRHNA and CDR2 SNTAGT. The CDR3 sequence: CASSEAGGLLEQYF. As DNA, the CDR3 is TGTGCCAGCAGTGAAGCGGGAGGTCTTCTGGAGCAGTATTTT.